Presented here are 2 T cell receptor beta chains from one specimen sequenced in a study of blood T cell repertoires in COVID-19 (dated by TCRdb to 2018 to 2020). The protocol used for the library was the immunoSEQ multiplex PCR assay. TCRdb provides this immuneACCESS table in a form limited to in-frame rearrangements. Some clones are lacking; in checked studies, under half of them reflect an unresolved V gene, and why the rest are absent is not known. This sample has about 170,000 clones in its table, and roughly 90% of those were observed once. The ten largest clonotypes hold around 4.6% of the sample. The specimen was peripheral blood. Receptors were obtained from a man under 40 with COVID-19, enrolled during active disease.

The V call is TRBV5-1, the J call TRBJ2-1, with 7 bases that match TRBD2. V lost 2 bases, J lost 4 bases, and 6 bases stayed unmatched. The CDR3 runs 15 residues. Looked up from germline, CDR1 is SGHRS and CDR2 is YFSETQ. The CDR3 here is CASSFVSGGYNEQFF. In DNA form, the CDR3 reads TGCGCCAGCAGCTTCGTCTCGGGGGGTTACAATGAGCAGTTCTTC.

J is TRBJ1-2 and V is TRBV12-3 or TRBV12-4; 7 bases fit TRBD1. V was pared by 5 bases and J by 9 bases, with 9 bases of the junction left unmatched. CDR3 length: 13 amino acids. CDR3 coding DNA: TGTGCCAGCAGTCAGGACAGGAGTATAAGCTACACCTTC. Translation: CASSQDRSISYTF.